The entry below describes one T cell receptor (beta chain). Its antigen remains unknown. CDR1 SGHNT and CDR2 YYREEE come from the germline V gene (reference sequence). The CDR3 runs 14 residues. Trimming left V 2 bases short and J 2 bases short, with 11 bases between. The data belong to a study of cytomegalovirus exposure and HLA in healthy donors. Looking at the study overall: Earlier work reported 117 million unique TCR beta sequences from some 180 million T cells. General observations from the study: For most TCR beta V segments, an earlier analysis put the productive rate at about 90% or about 30% of the time. Researchers reported in a later analysis that a missense DCLRE1C variant was tied to TCR beta V- and J-gene trimming.

It was with 60 Vbeta and 13 Jbeta primers that the PCR ran. Data came from immunoSEQ multiplex PCR; TCRdb stores just in-frame clones and leaves some out. Of roughly 150,000 clones in the sample, 85% were seen once. The J gene is TRBJ2-7, the V gene TRBV5-4; D might be TRBD2 (6 bases). The TCR sequence derives from a woman between 18 and 29 years old in good health and CMV-seronegative. The material sequenced was PBMCs. In DNA, the CDR3 is TGTGCCAGCAGCTTTCCCGGGAGTCCCTACGAGCAGTACTTC. It encodes CASSFPGSPYEQYF. Complete variable domain (other parts from reference TRBV5-4 and TRBJ2-7): ETGVTQSPTHLIKTRGQQVTLRCSSQSGHNTVSWYQQALGQGPQFIFQYYREEENGRGNFPPRFSGLQFPNYSSELNVNALELDDSALYLCASSFPGSPYEQYFGPGTRLTVT.